These T cell receptor beta chains were read from a single sample in a study of vaccination and CD4 T cells after COVID-19. MiXCR, run by TCRdb on the PCR reads, gives a single entry per CDR3 protein. The sample holds fewer than 13,000 distinct CDR3 sequences, under 60% seen once. The antigens these receptors bind are not known. Sequenced input: CD4+ T cells from blood, cultured in vitro. These receptor sequences come from a human donor who had recovered from COVID-19. The CDR3 runs from the conserved cysteine through the conserved F or W. A D gene is named only where the DNA matches it firmly. Where a row states a size, it is once, few, many or the class of an expanded clone; other rows omit it.

>TRBV7-8|TRBD1|few|TRBJ1-6
CASSSDRHSPLHF
TGTGCCAGCAGCTCGGACAGGCATTCACCCCTCCACTTT
>TRBV6-1|.|.|TRBJ2-4
CASSESRGANIQYF
TGTGCCAGCAGTGAAAGTAGAGGGGCCAACATTCAGTACTTC
>TRBV30|.|few|TRBJ1-2
CAWSPTGPYGYTF
TGTGCCTGGAGTCCTACAGGGCCCTATGGCTACACCTTC
>TRBV30|.|once|TRBJ2-7
CAWSLGRQSYEQYF
TGTGCCTGGTCCTTGGGACGGCAGTCCTACGAGCAGTACTTC
>TRBV7-8|.|.|TRBJ1-4
CASGLRTEKLFF
TGTGCCAGCGGACTCCGGACGGAAAAACTGTTTTTT
>TRBV14|.|few|TRBJ2-3
CASSPGSYTQYF
TGTGCCAGCAGCCCCGGGAGCTATACGCAGTATTTT
>TRBV10-2|.|.|TRBJ2-5
CASRALRGQETQYF
TGCGCCAGCCGTGCCCTCAGGGGCCAAGAGACCCAGTACTTC
>TRBV19|.|few|TRBJ1-1
CASSASGSHTEAFF
TGTGCCAGTAGTGCCTCCGGGAGCCACACTGAAGCTTTCTTT
>TRBV7-9|TRBD2|once|TRBJ2-3
CASTLAGVYTQYF
TGTGCCAGCACCCTAGCGGGGGTCTACACGCAGTATTTT
>TRBV9|.|once|TRBJ2-1
CASTRGGRSYNEQFF
TGTGCCAGCACTCGGGGAGGACGCTCCTACAATGAGCAGTTCTTC
>TRBV11-3|TRBD1|.|TRBJ1-1
CASTRTGGTEAFF
TGTGCCAGCACCAGAACAGGGGGCACTGAAGCTTTCTTT
>TRBV5-1|.|.|TRBJ1-2
CASSLGPGDQVIYGYTF
TGCGCCAGCAGCTTGGGGCCCGGGGACCAGGTGATCTATGGCTACACCTTC
>TRBV7-6|.|.|TRBJ2-3
CASSLNKFTDTQYF
TGTGCCAGCAGCTTAAATAAGTTCACAGATACGCAGTATTTT
>TRBV12-3/TRBV12-4|.|.|TRBJ1-2
CASSTNFNYGYTF
TGTGCCAGCAGTACTAATTTTAACTATGGCTACACCTTC
>TRBV7-2|.|.|TRBJ2-3
CASSQGGEDTQYF
TGTGCCAGCAGCCAGGGGGGGGAAGATACGCAGTATTTT
>TRBV6-1|.|.|TRBJ1-1
CASSGVNSLNTEAFF
TGTGCCAGCAGTGGGGTCAACTCCTTGAACACTGAAGCTTTCTTT
>TRBV27|TRBD1|.|TRBJ1-6
CASRREGTGNSPLHF
TGTGCCAGCAGACGGGAGGGGACAGGGAATTCACCCCTCCACTTT